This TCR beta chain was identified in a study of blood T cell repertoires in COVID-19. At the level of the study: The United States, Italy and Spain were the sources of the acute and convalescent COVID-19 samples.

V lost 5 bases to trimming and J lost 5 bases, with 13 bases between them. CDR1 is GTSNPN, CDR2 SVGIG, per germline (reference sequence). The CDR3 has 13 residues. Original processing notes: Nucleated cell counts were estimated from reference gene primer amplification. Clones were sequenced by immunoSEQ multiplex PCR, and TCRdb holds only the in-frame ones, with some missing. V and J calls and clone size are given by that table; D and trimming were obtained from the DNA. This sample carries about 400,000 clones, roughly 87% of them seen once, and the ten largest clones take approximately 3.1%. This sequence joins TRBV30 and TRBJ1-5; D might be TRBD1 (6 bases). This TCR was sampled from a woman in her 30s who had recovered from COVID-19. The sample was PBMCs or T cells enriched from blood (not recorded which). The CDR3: CAWATGMDQPQHF. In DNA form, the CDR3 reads TGTGCCTGGGCGACAGGAATGGATCAGCCCCAGCATTTT.